The 27 T cell receptor beta chains below all came from one sample that was sequenced in a study of early T cells in non-severe SARS-CoV-2 infection. Each CDR3 protein is one row after TCRdb ran MiXCR on the 5' RACE reads. The table records about 110,000 distinct CDR3 sequences, around 10% of them present only once. The sample taken for sequencing was whole blood. The receptors derive from an adult who was a healthcare worker with PCR-confirmed SARS-CoV-2 infection or an uninfected control (not recorded which).

V and J are TRBV5-4 and TRBJ1-2; TRBD1 might be the D (6 bases). The CDR3 runs 13 residues. Trimming left V 5 bases short and J 4 bases short, with 12 bases between. Germline lookup yields CDR1 SGHNT and CDR2 YYREEE (reference sequence). The CDR3 here is CASSSGTLYGYTF. The CDR3 DNA sequence: TGTGCCAGCAGTTCCGGGACACTCTATGGCTACACCTTC.

This clonotype was detected only a few times. The chain joins TRBV19 to TRBJ2-1; 7 bases fit TRBD2. CDR3 length equals 14 residues. Germline assignment: CDR1 LNHDA and CDR2 SQIVND (reference sequence). After removal of 6 bases from V and 7 bases from J, the junction contained 9 bases not matched to a gene. This chain's CDR3 is CASRRDYSGNEQFF. The CDR3 DNA sequence: TGTGCCAGTAGACGGGACTACTCTGGGAATGAGCAGTTCTTC.

V is TRBV2 and J is TRBJ1-1; D gene uncertain. Germline CDR1 is SNHLY and CDR2 is FYNNEI. CDR3 length: 11 amino acids. V dropped 8 bases and J dropped 1 base, with 5 bases sitting between them. DNA of the CDR3: TGTGCCAGCTGGAGGAACACTGAAGCTTTCTTT. This codes for CASWRNTEAFF.

The genes are TRBV11-2 and TRBJ2-1; tentatively, D is TRBD2 (5 bases). V lost 10 bases and J lost 8, with 21 bases in between. Per germline, CDR1 SGHAT and CDR2 FQNNGV. The CDR3 has 14 residues. CDR3 coding DNA: TGTGCCACCAAACCGGACTTAAGAGCGGATGAGCAGTTCTTC. It is translated as CATKPDLRADEQFF.

The chain uses TRBV7-3 and TRBJ2-6; weak D call: TRBD1 (6 bases). Germline values: CDR1 SGHTA, CDR2 FQGTGA. V lost 5 bases and J 0 bases, leaving 8 bases between the germline ends. The CDR3 extends over 15 amino acids. The CDR3 is CASSPQGSGANVLTF. In DNA, the CDR3 is TGTGCCAGCAGCCCACAGGGCTCTGGGGCCAACGTCCTGACTTTC.

This clonotype was detected a few times. This sequence joins TRBV5-1 and TRBJ2-5, with a tentative D call TRBD1 (6 bases). Germline loops: CDR1 SGHRS, CDR2 YFSETQ. The CDR3 covers 14 residues. V lost 0 bases and J lost 5, with 11 bases in between. The DNA for the CDR3 is TGCGCCAGCAGCTTGGCTGGGGGCTGGGAGACCCAGTACTTC. Protein: CASSLAGGWETQYF.

In this sample, this clonotype turned up a few times. The chain couples TRBV11-2 to TRBJ2-3; D gene uncertain. CDR3 length: 15 amino acids. CDR1 is SGHAT, CDR2 FQNNGV, per germline. With 4 bases removed from V and 0 bases from J, the gap between germline ends came to 11 bases. The CDR3 coding sequence is TGTGCCAGCAGCTACAGTCCCTCCAGCACAGATACGCAGTATTTT. Its translation: CASSYSPSSTDTQYF.

This clonotype showed up just a few times. The chain joins TRBV9 to TRBJ2-3; D unresolved. Germline V lookup: CDR1 SGDLS, CDR2 YYNGEE. CDR3 size: 15 residues. Trimming removed 0 bases from V and 0 bases from J, with 8 bases in between. Here the CDR3 reads CASSVDLPSTDTQYF. In nucleotides, the CDR3 is TGTGCCAGCAGCGTAGACTTACCTAGCACAGATACGCAGTATTTT.

The gene calls are TRBV5-6 and TRBJ2-3; the D gene could be TRBD1 or TRBD2 (5 bases each). The CDR3 contains 15 residues. V gave up 5 bases and J gave up 0 bases, with 13 bases separating them. Germline values: CDR1 SGHDT, CDR2 YYEEEE. CDR3: CASRGVGRSTDTQYF. Written as DNA, the CDR3 is TGTGCCAGCAGGGGTGTGGGACGGAGCACAGATACGCAGTATTTT.

The chain carries TRBV12-3 or TRBV12-4 and TRBJ2-6, with 12 bases that match TRBD1. The CDR3 is made up of 17 amino acids. The trim removed 1 base at V and 3 bases at J, leaving 1 base unmatched. The CDR3 loop is CASSLGDRGHGANVLTF. In DNA form, the CDR3 reads TGTGCCAGCAGTTTAGGGGACAGGGGGCATGGGGCCAACGTCCTGACTTTC.

The genes are TRBV5-5 and TRBJ1-4; D unclear. V lost 1 base and J lost 2, with 3 bases in between. CDR1 is SGHKS and CDR2 is YYEKEE in the germline V gene (reference sequence). The CDR3 runs to 13 residues. The DNA for the CDR3 is TGTGCCAGCAGCTTGTTGACTAATGAAAAACTGTTTTTT. The encoded protein is CASSLLTNEKLFF.

This clonotype appeared many times. This chain connects TRBV11-1 to TRBJ2-1; D might be TRBD1 or TRBD2, each matching 5 bases. Per the germline V gene, CDR1 is SGHAT and CDR2 is FQDESV (reference sequence). V dropped 6 bases and J dropped 7 bases, with 19 bases sitting between them. The CDR3 has 15 amino acids. The CDR3: CASSSGPGPRNEQFF. DNA for the CDR3: TGTGCCAGCAGTTCGGGGCCAGGTCCTAGAAATGAGCAGTTCTTC.

This clonotype was observed a few times. The chain couples TRBV29-1 to TRBJ1-1; D possibly corresponds to TRBD1 (5 bases). This CDR3 is built from 11 residues. The ends were cut back, 7 bases at V and 6 bases at J, with 12 bases in the middle. Germline assignment: CDR1 SQVTM and CDR2 ANQGSEA. The CDR3 is CSAGTGPEAFF. CDR3 bases: TGCAGCGCTGGGACGGGGCCTGAAGCTTTCTTT. Full variable domain (remainder filled in from reference TRBV29-1 and TRBJ1-1): SAVISQKPSRDICQRGTSLTIQCQVDSQVTMMFWYRQQPGQSLTLIATANQGSEATYESGFVIDKFPISRPNLTFSTLTVSNMSPEDSSIYLCSAGTGPEAFFGQGTRLTVV.

The V call is TRBV12-5, the J call TRBJ1-4; the match to TRBD1 covers 7 bases. This CDR3 spans 16 amino acids. Germline V gives CDR1 LGHNT, CDR2 FRNRAP. Unmatched junction bases numbered 6, after V lost 1 base and J lost 4 bases. CDR3 DNA sequence: TGTGCTAGTGGTTTGGAACAGGGGACCTTTAATGAAAAACTGTTTTTT. Its translation is CASGLEQGTFNEKLFF. Looking up the rest from reference TRBV12-5 and TRBJ1-4 gives the full variable domain: DARVTQTPRHKVTEMGQEVTMRCQPILGHNTVFWYRQTMMQGLELLAYFRNRAPLDDSGMPKDRFSAEMPDATLATLKIQPSEPRDSAVYFCASGLEQGTFNEKLFFGSGTQLSVL.

This clonotype was counted between two and nine times. V is TRBV11-2 and J is TRBJ2-5; D possibly uses TRBD1 or TRBD2 (6 bases each). The germline CDR1 and CDR2 sequences are SGHAT and FQNNGV. The CDR3 is 15 residues long. V was pared by 1 base and J by 6 bases, with 15 bases between. CDR3 region: CASSLGTGASKTQYF. CDR3 sequence (DNA): TGTGCCAGCAGCTTAGGAACGGGGGCCTCAAAGACCCAGTACTTC.

The chain joins TRBV27 to TRBJ2-7; maybe TRBD2 (5 bases). Germline V gene lookup returns CDR1 MNHEY and CDR2 SMNVEV (reference sequence). This CDR3 contains 14 residues. Trimming removed 6 bases from V and 3 bases from J, with 15 bases in between. The CDR3 nucleotides read TGTGCCAGCAGCACTAGTATCGGCCTCTACGAGCAGTACTTC. Translation: CASSTSIGLYEQYF.

In regard to this clonotype: This sequence may be a read error, since a much larger clone differs from it by one base. The rearrangement joins TRBV5-1 to TRBJ2-7, with 9 bases fitting TRBD2. CDR3 size: 18 residues. Germline CDR1 SGHRS, CDR2 YFSETQ. CDR3: CASSLGGLAGPHANEQHF. DNA for the CDR3: TGCGCCAGCAGCTTGGGGGGCCTAGCGGGGCCCCACGCGAACGAGCAGCACTTC.

This clonotype has ten or more counts. The chain employs TRBV27 and TRBJ2-7, with D perhaps matching TRBD2 (5 bases). CDR1 and CDR2 (germline): MNHEY, SMNVEV (reference sequence). CDR3 length: 15 residues. V was cut by 5 bases and J by 0 bases, with 14 bases left in between. The CDR3 here is CASSNPTGSSYEQYF. In nucleotides, the CDR3 is TGTGCCAGCAGTAATCCAACGGGGTCCTCCTACGAGCAGTACTTC.

In this sample, this clonotype turned up a few times. The gene calls are TRBV6-5 and TRBJ2-7, with 7 bases that match TRBD1. The trim removed 5 bases at V and 5 bases at J, leaving 9 bases unmatched. Germline lookup yields CDR1 MNHEY and CDR2 SVGAGI. This CDR3 comprises 14 residues. The CDR3 sequence: CASSRRQGLHEQYF. The CDR3 region has the DNA TGTGCCAGCAGTAGGAGACAGGGCTTGCACGAGCAGTACTTC.

The chain carries TRBV20-1 and TRBJ1-6; the D is unclear. The CDR3 is made up of 14 amino acids. Trimming removed 7 bases from V and 6 bases from J, with 16 bases in between. The germline CDR1 and CDR2 sequences are DFQATT and SNEGSKA (reference sequence). The CDR3 here is CSGDKDRSNSPLHF. The CDR3 coding sequence is TGCAGTGGGGATAAGGACCGAAGTAATTCACCCCTCCACTTT.

This chain joins TRBV7-6 and TRBJ2-2, with unresolved D. The V end was cut by 2 bases, the J end by 6 bases, with 7 bases between. The germline CDR1 and CDR2 sequences are SGHVS and FNYEAQ. This CDR3 spans 13 amino acids. CDR3 DNA: TGTGCCAGCAGCTTATATACCGCCGGGGAGCTGTTTTTT. It codes for CASSLYTAGELFF.

The sample holds many counts of this clonotype. The chain carries TRBV7-9 and TRBJ2-7, with a tentative D call TRBD1 (6 bases). This CDR3 is built from 16 residues. The V end lost 1 base, the J end lost 3 bases, and 16 bases lay between the germline ends. From germline, CDR1 is SEHNR and CDR2 FQNEAQ (reference sequence). Here the CDR3 DNA reads TGTGCCAGCAGCTTAGATATTGGGGGCGGCCTCTACGAGCAGTACTTC. It is translated as CASSLDIGGGLYEQYF.

This rearrangement joins TRBV20-1 to TRBJ2-3, with D possibly matching TRBD2 (7 bases). Trimming pared 6 bases from V and 4 bases from J, leaving 17 bases between. The CDR3 covers 14 residues. CDR1 and CDR2 from the germline V gene are DFQATT and SNEGSKA (reference sequence). Here the CDR3 reads CSAGGGAKSDTQYF. DNA for the CDR3: TGCAGTGCCGGAGGGGGGGCTAAATCAGATACGCAGTATTTT.

This clonotype was seen repeatedly, ten times or more. The chain uses TRBV29-1 and TRBJ2-1, with TRBD1 as a possible D gene (6 bases). The CDR3 spans 14 residues. Looked up from germline, CDR1 is SQVTM and CDR2 is ANQGSEA. The ends were cut back, 2 bases at V and 7 bases at J, with 15 bases in the middle. CDR3 protein: CSVEIGGNGNEQFF. CDR3 coding DNA: TGCAGCGTTGAAATAGGGGGAAATGGAAATGAGCAGTTCTTC.

This chain connects TRBV6-5 to TRBJ1-5; TRBD1 is a possible D gene (5 bases). Germline loops: CDR1 MNHEY, CDR2 SVGAGI. Deletions cut 8 bases from V and 1 base from J, with 12 bases between. The CDR3 has 14 residues. The CDR3 DNA is TGTGCCAGCGGCCCGTGGGGGAGCAATCAGCCCCAGCATTTT. Translation: CASGPWGSNQPQHF.

The V call is TRBV29-1, the J call TRBJ2-5, with D perhaps matching TRBD2 (6 bases). Germline loops: CDR1 SQVTM, CDR2 ANQGSEA. CDR3 size: 11 residues. V lost 5 bases, J lost 5 bases, and 9 bases lay in between. CDR3 loop: CSVRREETQYF. The CDR3 DNA sequence: TGCAGCGTTAGGAGGGAGGAGACCCAGTACTTC.

In this sample, this clonotype is medium-sized. V usage is TRBV11-2 and J usage is TRBJ2-1; 9 bases match TRBD2. The CDR3 extends over 16 amino acids. V lost 5 bases and J lost 1; bases outside the gene matches: 6. Germline values: CDR1 SGHAT, CDR2 FQNNGV. CDR3 nucleotide sequence: TGTGCCAGCAGCACTGCTAGCGGGATATCCTACAATGAGCAGTTCTTC. It codes for CASSTASGISYNEQFF.